The rows below give T cell receptor beta chains drawn from one sample of a study of control samples from healthy donors and cancer patients. The protocol was immunoSEQ multiplex PCR, while the TCRdb copy is restricted to in-frame clones and leaves out a portion. The table records 150,000 to 200,000 clones, about 91% of them present only once. Sample: blood. Source of these receptors: a woman younger than 45 in good health. Each CDR3 is given with its conserved first and last residue. Fields, in order: D gene, V gene, clone size, J gene, CDR3 protein, CDR3 DNA. A D gene is named only where the DNA matches it firmly. Clone size is shown for a subset of rows, as once, few, many or a class of expanded clone.

>.|TRBV5-1|once|TRBJ2-7
CASRNPQGYEQYF
TGCGCCAGCCGGAATCCACAGGGTTACGAGCAGTACTTC
>TRBD2|TRBV4-1|.|TRBJ2-1
CASSPRSGELAGPRLYNEQFF
TGCGCCAGCAGCCCAAGATCGGGGGAGCTAGCGGGGCCACGACTCTACAATGAGCAGTTCTTC
>.|TRBV7-8|.|TRBJ1-2
CASSPVRAPRGGYTF
TGTGCCAGCAGCCCCGTTAGGGCGCCCAGAGGGGGCTACACCTTC
>.|TRBV9|.|TRBJ2-1
CASSVEGTGNEQFF
TGTGCCAGCAGCGTAGAGGGGACGGGTAATGAGCAGTTCTTC
>TRBD2|TRBV5-5|.|TRBJ2-2
CASSPATSRNTGELFF
TGTGCCAGCAGCCCGGCGACTAGCAGAAACACCGGGGAGCTGTTTTTT
>.|TRBV5-1|.|TRBJ1-2
CASSPGTSFQGEGYTF
TGCGCCAGCAGCCCCGGGACATCATTTCAGGGCGAGGGCTACACCTTC
>.|TRBV5-1|.|TRBJ1-1
CASSFRRNTEAFF
TGCGCCAGCAGCTTCCGCAGGAACACTGAAGCTTTCTTT
>.|TRBV7-9|.|TRBJ1-2
CASSLFPDRLANYGYTF
TGTGCCAGCAGCTTATTCCCTGACAGGCTAGCTAACTATGGCTACACCTTC
>TRBD2|TRBV27|.|TRBJ2-3
CASSLLGLPTTDTQYF
TGTGCCAGCAGTTTATTGGGACTACCGACTACAGATACGCAGTATTTT
>.|TRBV19|.|TRBJ2-1
CASAPELSYNEQFF
TGTGCCAGTGCCCCGGAACTATCCTACAATGAGCAGTTCTTC
>TRBD1|TRBV7-2|.|TRBJ2-5
CASNRGSGETQYF
TGTGCCAGCAACAGGGGGAGCGGAGAGACCCAGTACTTC
>.|TRBV5-1|.|TRBJ2-3
CASSPGGGTDTQYF
TGCGCCAGCAGCCCGGGGGGCGGCACAGATACGCAGTATTTT
>TRBD1|TRBV25-1|.|TRBJ1-5
CASSVGTGGNQPQHF
TGTGCCAGCAGTGTTGGGACAGGCGGCAATCAGCCCCAGCATTTT
>.|TRBV7-2|.|TRBJ2-1
CASHAGRDKGYNEQFF
TGTGCCAGTCACGCCGGACGGGATAAAGGGTACAATGAGCAGTTCTTC
>.|TRBV11-2|.|TRBJ2-3
CASSPWGTDTQYF
TGTGCCAGCAGCCCCTGGGGTACAGATACGCAGTATTTT
>.|TRBV2|.|TRBJ1-5
CASSEARSNQPQHF
TGTGCCAGCAGTGAAGCGCGTAGCAATCAGCCCCAGCATTTT
>.|TRBV15|.|TRBJ2-3
CATSRDPQDTQYF
TGTGCCACCAGCAGAGATCCCCAGGACACGCAGTATTTT
>.|TRBV19|.|TRBJ1-1
CATTGRWSLEAFF
TGTGCCACGACAGGAAGGTGGTCTCTTGAAGCTTTCTTT
>.|TRBV3-1/TRBV3-2|.|TRBJ2-1
CASSQGLVNEQFF
TGTGCCAGCAGCCAAGGGCTAGTTAATGAGCAGTTCTTC
>.|TRBV2|.|TRBJ1-6
CASSDGTGYNSPLHF
TGTGCCAGCAGTGACGGGACGGGATATAATTCACCCCTCCACTTT
>.|TRBV7-9|.|TRBJ2-3
CASAPSATDTQYF
TGTGCCTCGGCGCCTAGCGCCACAGATACGCAGTATTTT
>.|TRBV6-5|.|TRBJ2-7
CASRKDSSSYEQYF
TGTGCCAGCAGAAAAGACAGCAGCTCCTACGAGCAGTACTTC
>.|TRBV2|.|TRBJ1-1
CASTGPMNTEAFF
TGTGCCAGCACCGGACCCATGAACACTGAAGCTTTCTTT
>TRBD1|TRBV28|.|TRBJ2-1
CASSPGTGLQNEQFF
TGTGCCAGCAGCCCCGGGACAGGCCTTCAAAATGAGCAGTTCTTC
>TRBD1|TRBV4-1|.|TRBJ2-7
CASSHQDRGREQYF
TGCGCCAGCAGCCATCAGGACAGGGGAAGGGAGCAGTACTTC
>TRBD1|TRBV19|few|TRBJ2-7
CASSISFGTGGEQYF
TGTGCCAGTAGTATATCGTTTGGGACAGGGGGCGAGCAGTACTTC
>TRBD1|TRBV5-1|.|TRBJ2-3
CASSETGMGTDTQYF
TGCGCCAGCAGCGAGACAGGGATGGGGACAGATACGCAGTATTTT
>.|TRBV9|.|TRBJ2-3
CASSVVTDTQYF
TGTGCCAGCAGCGTAGTCACAGATACGCAGTATTTT
>.|TRBV10-2|few|TRBJ2-5
CASKRSRQETQYF
TGCGCCAGCAAAAGGAGCCGACAAGAGACCCAGTACTTC